This T cell receptor (beta chain) was sequenced in a study of T cell responses to AZD1222 COVID-19 vaccine. Study as a whole: Whether given at about 4 or about 12 weeks, second doses were pooled.

With respect to this clone: Its antigen is currently unknown.

Trimming left V 3 bases short and J 3 bases short, with 6 bases between. This CDR3 spans 13 amino acids. Germline V lookup: CDR1 SGDLS, CDR2 YYNGEE. Whole-study findings and limits: Clonal diversity was possibly underestimated; the donors were predominantly white British and more often female. At baseline, seropositivity was found in only a handful of AZD1222 recipients.

Libraries were prepared by immunoSEQ multiplex PCR; TCRdb keeps only in-frame clonotypes and omits some of them. In the table there are roughly 140,000 clones, roughly 91% of which are singletons. V usage is TRBV9 and J usage is TRBJ2-2; D is unresolved. This receptor was obtained from an adult in good health. The specimen comprised peripheral blood, sampled on day 0 of AZD1222 vaccination. The CDR3 is CASSGGHTGELFF. DNA for the CDR3: TGTGCCAGCAGCGGAGGTCACACCGGGGAGCTGTTTTTT.